A selection of T cell receptor beta chains follows, all from one sample in a study of T cell responses to AZD1222 COVID-19 vaccine. The table came from immunoSEQ multiplex PCR; TCRdb's copy has only in-frame clones and leaves some out. The data contain about 64,000 clones, over 80% of them singletons. The sample here was peripheral blood, taken 28 days after the second dose of the MenACWY control vaccine. These receptors were collected from an adult who received the MenACWY meningococcal vaccine as a control. CDR3s include the opening cysteine and the closing phenylalanine or tryptophan. Fields, in order: clone size, CDR3 length, D gene, J gene, V gene, CDR3 protein, CDR3 DNA. A D gene is named only where the DNA matches it firmly. Only part of the rows carry a size: once, few, many, or a class if the clone is expanded.

>-|12|-|TRBJ1-1|TRBV7-9
CASRDPPGEAFF
TGTGCCAGCAGAGACCCGCCAGGGGAAGCTTTCTTT
>-|16|-|TRBJ1-3|TRBV5-5
CASSLDGGYPGNTIYF
TGTGCCAGCAGCTTGGACGGGGGCTATCCTGGAAACACCATATATTTT
>-|17|-|TRBJ1-3|TRBV5-1
CASSLYTGPISGNTIYF
TGCGCCAGCAGCTTGTATACAGGTCCGATCTCTGGAAACACCATATATTTT
>once|14|TRBD2|TRBJ2-4|TRBV24-1
CATSGGEEQNIQYF
TGTGCCACCAGCGGGGGGGAGGAACAAAACATTCAGTACTTC
>-|14|-|TRBJ1-3|TRBV19
CASIPRRPGNTIYF
TGTGCCAGTATCCCCCGGCGTCCTGGAAACACCATATATTTT
>-|14|-|TRBJ2-7|TRBV5-1
CASSLARVHHEQYF
TGCGCCAGCAGCCTCGCGAGGGTCCACCACGAGCAGTACTTC
>-|12|-|TRBJ1-2|TRBV10-2
CASSSGGEGYTF
TGCGCCAGCAGCTCAGGCGGCGAGGGCTACACCTTC
>-|14|TRBD2|TRBJ2-7|TRBV11-2
CASSRKAGGGEQYF
TGTGCCAGCAGCCGCAAAGCGGGAGGGGGAGAGCAGTACTTC
>-|14|-|TRBJ1-2|TRBV28
CASSPPGALVGYTF
TGTGCCAGCAGTCCACCGGGGGCGCTTGTTGGCTACACCTTC
>-|12|-|TRBJ1-2|TRBV29-1
CSVDGRISGYTF
TGCAGCGTTGACGGTCGGATTTCGGGCTACACCTTC
>-|16|TRBD1|TRBJ1-2|TRBV4-3
CASSQESGTANYGYTF
TGCGCCAGCAGCCAAGAGTCAGGGACAGCCAACTATGGCTACACCTTC
>-|12|-|TRBJ1-5|TRBV7-2
CASTDSNQPQHF
TGTGCCAGCACCGACAGCAATCAGCCCCAGCATTTT
>-|12|-|TRBJ1-4|TRBV14
CASSLTYEKLFF
TGTGCCAGCAGCCTTACGTATGAAAAACTGTTTTTT
>-|11|-|TRBJ2-3|TRBV29-1
CSGLNSDTQYF
TGCAGCGGACTGAATTCGGATACGCAGTATTTT
>few|14|-|TRBJ2-7|TRBV21-1
CASKGARGEREQYF
TGTGCCAGCAAAGGGGCCCGAGGTGAACGAGAGCAGTACTTC
>-|16|TRBD1|TRBJ2-1|TRBV6-2/TRBV6-3
CASSSHRDRVYNEQFF
TGTGCCAGCAGCTCCCACCGGGACAGGGTCTACAATGAGCAGTTCTTC
>-|15|TRBD2|TRBJ2-1|TRBV5-1
CASRLDLAGFNEQFF
TGCGCCAGCAGATTGGACCTAGCGGGTTTCAATGAGCAGTTCTTC
>-|15|TRBD2|TRBJ2-5|TRBV28
CASSLGAGPQETQYF
TGTGCCAGCAGTTTGGGAGCGGGGCCCCAAGAGACCCAGTACTTC
>-|11|-|TRBJ2-7|TRBV20-1
CSGAPGGEQYF
TGCAGTGGGGCCCCCGGGGGTGAGCAGTACTTC
>-|15|TRBD1|TRBJ2-7|TRBV5-1
CASSRRGQGDYEQYF
TGCGCCAGCAGCCGTCGGGGACAGGGGGACTACGAGCAGTACTTC
>-|15|-|TRBJ1-4|TRBV19
CASSIVQGGDEKLFF
TGTGCCAGTAGTATAGTTCAGGGTGGAGATGAAAAACTGTTTTTT
>-|15|TRBD1|TRBJ2-2|TRBV18
CASSPRDRNTGELFF
TGTGCCAGCTCACCACGGGACAGGAACACCGGGGAGCTGTTTTTT
>-|13|TRBD1|TRBJ1-5|TRBV6-5
CASRGTGNQPQHF
TGTGCCAGCAGGGGGACAGGGAATCAGCCCCAGCATTTT
>-|15|-|TRBJ2-7|TRBV18
CASSPGAGGPYEQYF
TGTGCCAGCTCACCAGGGGCTGGGGGGCCCTACGAGCAGTACTTC
>-|13|-|TRBJ2-3|TRBV6-4
CASSEQGSDTQYF
TGTGCCAGCAGTGAACAGGGCTCAGATACGCAGTATTTT
>-|14|-|TRBJ1-1|TRBV7-2
CASSPGSWDTEAFF
TGTGCCAGCAGTCCGGGGTCCTGGGACACTGAAGCTTTCTTT
>-|16|-|TRBJ2-1|TRBV6-5
CASSYVGAGKLDEQFF
TGTGCCAGCAGTTACGTTGGGGCAGGGAAGCTAGATGAGCAGTTCTTC
>once|12|-|TRBJ1-2|TRBV25-1
CASSLDRSGYTF
TGTGCCAGCAGTCTCGACCGATCTGGCTACACCTTC
>once|15|-|TRBJ1-3|TRBV28
CATGAGVVSGNTIYF
TGTGCCACAGGGGCCGGGGTTGTCTCTGGAAACACCATATATTTT
>-|16|TRBD1|TRBJ1-1|TRBV18
CASSPPLRGRRTEAFF
TGTGCCAGCTCACCACCCCTGAGGGGGCGCCGGACTGAAGCTTTCTTT
>-|15|-|TRBJ1-2|TRBV19
CASSIGQNPSYGYTF
TGTGCCAGTAGTATTGGGCAGAACCCCTCCTATGGCTACACCTTC
>once|13|-|TRBJ1-4|TRBV19
CASSPRGDEKLFF
TGTGCCAGTAGCCCGCGGGGAGATGAAAAACTGTTTTTT